This T cell receptor (beta chain) emerged from a study of OX40 agonist ivuxolimab in advanced cancers. The overall study: Patients were infused with ivuxolimab every 2 weeks at 0.01 to 10 mg/kg.

Profiling relied on immunoSEQ multiplex PCR, and the TCRdb table lists in-frame clones only, not all of them. The sample lists tens of thousands of clones, 70% to 90% occurring once. CDR3 size: 15 residues. Germline CDR1 and CDR2: MRHNA and SNTAGT. Unmatched junction bases numbered 4, after V lost 0 bases and J lost 7 bases. This TCR derives from an adult with an advanced solid tumor such as melanoma, head and neck, liver or kidney cancer. This sample comprised CD4+ or CD8+ T cells sorted from blood, obtained in a trial of the OX40 agonist ivuxolimab. V usage is TRBV6-4 and J usage is TRBJ2-1; 9 bases line up with TRBD2. The CDR3 is CASSDSRAGGNEQFF. The CDR3 DNA reads as TGTGCCAGCAGTGACTCCCGGGCGGGAGGGAATGAGCAGTTCTTC.